One sample yielded the 11 T cell receptor beta chains listed below, sequenced in a study of blood T cells in healthy people across ages. Alongside a J-beta primer mix, a sample-barcoded 5' primer served in a second PCR lasting about 7 to 12 cycles. TCRdb ran MiXCR on the 5' RACE reads and lists one entry per CDR3 protein. Of some 1.4 million distinct CDR3 sequences in the sample, around 39% were seen once. Sample: blood. These receptors came from a woman between 18 and 29 years old in good health.

This chain uses TRBV3-1 with TRBJ2-1; 14 nucleotides agree with TRBD2. The germline V gene encodes CDR1 LGHDT and CDR2 YNNKEL (reference sequence). The CDR3 is made up of 13 amino acids. J gave up 15 bases and V 1 base, and 2 bases lay outside the gene matches. The CDR3 DNA reads TGTGCCAGCAGCCAAGGCGGACTAGCGGGGGGGTTCTTC. Encoded protein: CASSQGGLAGGFF.

This chain connects TRBV6-5 to TRBJ2-4, with 7 bases matching TRBD1. The end of the DNA aligns better with TRBJ2-7, so the J call may be wrong. This CDR3 comprises 14 residues. Germline lookup yields CDR1 MNHEY and CDR2 SVGAGI. The CDR3 DNA reads TGTGCCAGCAGGGTGACAGGGACCACCTACGAGCAGTACTTC. It is translated as CASRVTGTTYEQYF.

This clonotype was seen ten or more times. The rearrangement links TRBV6-6 to TRBJ2-7; 9 bases map to TRBD1. The CDR3 is 16 residues long. V lost 7 bases, J lost 6 bases, and 16 bases stayed unmatched. Looked up from germline, CDR1 is MNHNY and CDR2 is SVGAGI (reference sequence). DNA for the CDR3: TGTGCCAGCACCACAACGCCTTGGGACAGGGAGGCCGAGCAGTACTTC. It is translated as CASTTTPWDREAEQYF.

V and J are TRBV12-3 or TRBV12-4 and TRBJ2-1; D is unclear. The V end lost 6 bases, the J end lost 7 bases, and 19 bases lay between the germline ends. The CDR3 consists of 15 residues. The CDR3 DNA sequence: TGTGCCAGCAGCCATCAGAGGAGCGAAGGGAATGAGCAGTTCTTC. This translates into CASSHQRSEGNEQFF.

This chain joins TRBV12-3 or TRBV12-4 and TRBJ1-2; no firm D call. The length of the CDR3 is 15 residues. Trimming pared 6 bases from V and 8 bases from J, leaving 22 bases between. The CDR3 DNA follows: TGTGCCAGCAGCCCAAGAGCGGGGATACTGGGCGGCTACACCTTC. Protein sequence: CASSPRAGILGGYTF.

A few counts support this clonotype. The rearrangement uses TRBV6-5 and TRBJ2-1; TRBD2 aligns across 9 bases. This CDR3 spans 16 amino acids. CDR1 is MNHEY, CDR2 SVGAGI, per germline. Trimming took 10 bases from V and 2 from J; bases not matched to a gene: 12. The CDR3 loop is CATGGLAGFTYNEQFF. CDR3 coding DNA: TGTGCCACCGGGGGGCTAGCGGGATTTACCTACAATGAGCAGTTCTTC.

This chain links TRBV6-1 with TRBJ2-7; D may correspond to TRBD1 or TRBD2 (5 bases each). The CDR3 runs to 16 residues. V dropped 3 bases and J dropped 2 bases, with 17 bases sitting between them. CDR1 MNHNS and CDR2 SASEGT come from the germline V gene. CDR3 sequence reads: CASSDWDRDSTYEQYF. The CDR3 nucleotides read TGTGCCAGCAGTGATTGGGACCGAGACTCGACCTACGAGCAGTACTTC.

The V call is TRBV6-1, the J call TRBJ2-1; tentative D call: TRBD2 (5 bases). Looked up from germline, CDR1 is MNHNS and CDR2 is SASEGT. There are 16 residues in the CDR3. V lost 7 bases and J 5 bases, leaving 21 bases between the germline ends. The CDR3 protein is CASTEGPGSGHNEQFF. The CDR3 DNA sequence: TGTGCCAGCACCGAAGGTCCGGGGAGTGGACACAATGAGCAGTTCTTC.

The chain is built from TRBV20-1 and TRBJ1-3, with a weak D call TRBD1 (5 bases). The V gene's germline CDR1 is DFQATT and CDR2 SNEGSKA (reference sequence). The CDR3 has 16 amino acids. The V end lost 0 bases, the J end lost 3 bases, and 15 bases lay between the germline ends. CDR3 protein: CSARDSAGVDGNTIYF. The CDR3 nucleotides read TGCAGTGCTAGAGATTCGGCGGGGGTGGATGGAAACACCATATATTTT.

The gene calls are TRBV6-1 and TRBJ2-1; the match to TRBD2 covers 13 bases. The ends lost 10 bases at V and 6 bases at J; junction bases unmatched: 9. Germline V gives CDR1 MNHNS, CDR2 SASEGT. This CDR3 is 15 amino acids long. Here the CDR3 DNA reads TGTGCCATCGTGGAGGGACTAGCGGGGTCCAATGAGCAGTTCTTC. This sequence encodes CAIVEGLAGSNEQFF.

In regard to this clonotype: A much larger clonotype is one base distant, so this may be a read error. J is TRBJ2-4 and V is TRBV28; D possibly corresponds to TRBD1 (6 bases). Matching the DNA end better, TRBJ2-7 makes the J call doubtful. In germline, CDR1 is MDHEN, CDR2 SYDVKM. This CDR3 has 13 residues. Written as DNA, the CDR3 is TGTGCCAGCAGGTCGGACAGCTCCTACGAGCAGTACTTC. This encodes CASRSDSSYEQYF.